These T cell receptor beta chains were read from a single sample in a study of human T cells and chemical hapten exposure. TCRdb processed the RACE reads anew with MiXCR; each CDR3 protein has one entry. The table has tens of thousands of distinct CDR3 sequences, 9.5% to 10% seen once. This specimen was whole blood, taken in connection with sensitization to the hapten diphenylcyclopropenone (DPC). These receptors were obtained from a woman aged 25 to 39 with alopecia areata. Some clones in this sample may be carry-over from other donors' samples. Each CDR3 is given with its conserved first and last residue. Each record gives: J gene, D gene, V gene, CDR3 length, clone size, CDR3 DNA, CDR3 protein. D genes are given only for firm matches. The size of a clone is reported for some rows only, either as once, few or many, or as a class for expanded clones.

j_call: TRBJ2-7
d_call: -
v_call: TRBV7-6
cdr3_length: 14
clone_size: many
cdr3_nt: TGTGCCAGCGGCGTGGGGTCCAACTCCTACGAGCAGTACTTC
cdr3_aa: CASGVGSNSYEQYF

j_call: TRBJ1-1
d_call: -
v_call: TRBV6-1
cdr3_length: 16
clone_size: few
cdr3_nt: TGTGCCAGCAGTCGAAGGGGGGGACTCCTGAACACTGAAGCTTTCTTT
cdr3_aa: CASSRRGGLLNTEAFF

j_call: TRBJ1-2
d_call: -
v_call: TRBV29-1
cdr3_length: 14
clone_size: -
cdr3_nt: TGCAGCGTCGACGCGGGTCAGCTTAACTATGGCTACACCTTC
cdr3_aa: CSVDAGQLNYGYTF

j_call: TRBJ2-1
d_call: TRBD2
v_call: TRBV2
cdr3_length: 13
clone_size: -
cdr3_nt: TGTGCCCTCCGGGGGGGCGAATACAATGAGCAGTTCTTC
cdr3_aa: CALRGGEYNEQFF

j_call: TRBJ2-7
d_call: -
v_call: TRBV5-1
cdr3_length: 14
clone_size: -
cdr3_nt: TGCGCCAGCAGGAAAAATTCCCTGGACTACGAGCAGTACTTC
cdr3_aa: CASRKNSLDYEQYF

j_call: TRBJ2-1
d_call: -
v_call: TRBV19
cdr3_length: 13
clone_size: many
cdr3_nt: TGTGCCAGTACCTCGGGAGTCTACAATGAGCAGTTCTTC
cdr3_aa: CASTSGVYNEQFF

j_call: TRBJ2-3
d_call: -
v_call: TRBV6-5
cdr3_length: 17
clone_size: once
cdr3_nt: TGTGCCAGCAGTTACTCCCATACGCGGGGGCCCACAGATACGCAGTATTTT
cdr3_aa: CASSYSHTRGPTDTQYF

j_call: TRBJ1-3
d_call: -
v_call: TRBV18
cdr3_length: 16
clone_size: -
cdr3_nt: TGTGCCAGCTCACCACCGAACGCGTTCTCTGGAAACACCATATATTTT
cdr3_aa: CASSPPNAFSGNTIYF

j_call: TRBJ2-3
d_call: TRBD1
v_call: TRBV4-1
cdr3_length: 15
clone_size: many
cdr3_nt: TGCGCCAGCAGCCAAGATCCGACAGGGGCAGATACGCAGTATTTT
cdr3_aa: CASSQDPTGADTQYF

j_call: TRBJ2-5
d_call: TRBD2
v_call: TRBV12-3/TRBV12-4
cdr3_length: 14
clone_size: -
cdr3_nt: TGTGCCAGCAGCTATCGGGGGGGGTCCGAGACCCAGTACTTC
cdr3_aa: CASSYRGGSETQYF

j_call: TRBJ1-1
d_call: TRBD1
v_call: TRBV11-2
cdr3_length: 13
clone_size: many
cdr3_nt: TGTGCCAGCAGCCCCTTCCGGGACAGTGAAGCTTTCTTT
cdr3_aa: CASSPFRDSEAFF

j_call: TRBJ1-5
d_call: -
v_call: TRBV7-6
cdr3_length: 13
clone_size: many
cdr3_nt: TGTGCCAGCGGAAGTAGGGAGGATCAGCCCCAGCATTTT
cdr3_aa: CASGSREDQPQHF

j_call: TRBJ1-1
d_call: TRBD1
v_call: TRBV2
cdr3_length: 13
clone_size: many
cdr3_nt: TGTGCCAGCAGTTATGACAGGGGGACTGAAGCTTTCTTT
cdr3_aa: CASSYDRGTEAFF

j_call: TRBJ1-1
d_call: -
v_call: TRBV5-1
cdr3_length: 15
clone_size: -
cdr3_nt: TGCGCCAGCAGCTTGGAGCTGACAGAGAACACTGAAGCTTTCTTT
cdr3_aa: CASSLELTENTEAFF

j_call: TRBJ1-4
d_call: TRBD1
v_call: TRBV12-3/TRBV12-4
cdr3_length: 15
clone_size: medium-sized
cdr3_nt: TGTGCCAGCAGTTTAGAGACAGGGGGAACTGAAAAACTGTTTTTT
cdr3_aa: CASSLETGGTEKLFF

j_call: TRBJ2-4
d_call: TRBD2
v_call: TRBV4-3
cdr3_length: 18
clone_size: many
cdr3_nt: TGCGCCAGCAGCCAAGATCTGGGGAGCGGGGGCCCCAAAAACATTCAGTACTTC
cdr3_aa: CASSQDLGSGGPKNIQYF

j_call: TRBJ1-2
d_call: -
v_call: TRBV7-2
cdr3_length: 12
clone_size: few
cdr3_nt: TGTGCCAGCAGCTTACAGGGCCTGGACTACACCTTC
cdr3_aa: CASSLQGLDYTF

j_call: TRBJ1-1
d_call: -
v_call: TRBV15
cdr3_length: 16
clone_size: -
cdr3_nt: TGTGCCACCAGCAGAGATTTGGGGCAAGAGAACACTGAAGCTTTCTTT
cdr3_aa: CATSRDLGQENTEAFF

j_call: TRBJ2-3
d_call: -
v_call: TRBV11-2
cdr3_length: 14
clone_size: -
cdr3_nt: TGTGCCAGCAGCTTACCCCTAGTAGAAGATACGCAGTATTTT
cdr3_aa: CASSLPLVEDTQYF

j_call: TRBJ2-1
d_call: -
v_call: TRBV12-3/TRBV12-4
cdr3_length: 13
clone_size: once
cdr3_nt: TGTGCCAGCTGGGCTAGCGTCTACAATGAGCAGTTCTTC
cdr3_aa: CASWASVYNEQFF

j_call: TRBJ2-7
d_call: TRBD2
v_call: TRBV7-2
cdr3_length: 16
clone_size: many
cdr3_nt: TGTGCCAGCAGCTTAGGACTTCAGCGGGGGGGATACGAGCAGTACTTC
cdr3_aa: CASSLGLQRGGYEQYF

j_call: TRBJ2-5
d_call: TRBD1
v_call: TRBV6-6
cdr3_length: 14
clone_size: -
cdr3_nt: TGTGCCAGCAGCGGTCGGACAGGGCAAGAGACCCAGTACTTC
cdr3_aa: CASSGRTGQETQYF

j_call: TRBJ2-2
d_call: TRBD1
v_call: TRBV6-5
cdr3_length: 16
clone_size: -
cdr3_nt: TGTGCCAGCAGTCCTAGACAGGGGGCGATATCAGGGGAGCTGTTTTTT
cdr3_aa: CASSPRQGAISGELFF

j_call: TRBJ2-3
d_call: TRBD2
v_call: TRBV6-6
cdr3_length: 16
clone_size: -
cdr3_nt: TGTGCCAGCAGTAACTCCCTAGCGGGGGCAATAGATACGCAGTATTTT
cdr3_aa: CASSNSLAGAIDTQYF

j_call: TRBJ2-7
d_call: -
v_call: TRBV6-6
cdr3_length: 12
clone_size: many
cdr3_nt: TGTGCCAGCAGTTACCTTGACAGGGAGCAGTACTTC
cdr3_aa: CASSYLDREQYF

j_call: TRBJ2-7
d_call: TRBD1
v_call: TRBV19
cdr3_length: 16
clone_size: many
cdr3_nt: TGTGCCAGTAGTATTTCCCGGACAGGGGCCCGTAACGAGCAGTACTTC
cdr3_aa: CASSISRTGARNEQYF

j_call: TRBJ2-2
d_call: TRBD1
v_call: TRBV7-9
cdr3_length: 18
clone_size: many
cdr3_nt: TGTGCCAGCAGCTCCACATACGGGACAGGGGGTGGCACCGGGGAGCTGTTTTTT
cdr3_aa: CASSSTYGTGGGTGELFF

j_call: TRBJ2-7
d_call: -
v_call: TRBV12-3/TRBV12-4
cdr3_length: 13
clone_size: -
cdr3_nt: TGTGCCAGCAGTTCAACACAGGGTACCGAGCAGTACTTC
cdr3_aa: CASSSTQGTEQYF

j_call: TRBJ2-6
d_call: TRBD1
v_call: TRBV2
cdr3_length: 17
clone_size: many
cdr3_nt: TGTGCCAGCAGCCAGACAGGGTGGTCCTCTGGGGCCAACGTCCTGACTTTC
cdr3_aa: CASSQTGWSSGANVLTF

j_call: TRBJ2-5
d_call: TRBD1
v_call: TRBV19
cdr3_length: 14
clone_size: many
cdr3_nt: TGTGCCAGCAACGATCGGACAGGGGAAGAGACCCAGTACTTC
cdr3_aa: CASNDRTGEETQYF

j_call: TRBJ2-5
d_call: TRBD1
v_call: TRBV15
cdr3_length: 17
clone_size: few
cdr3_nt: TGTGCCACCAGCAGGGGTCCCGGGACAGGGGACCAAGAGACCCAGTACTTC
cdr3_aa: CATSRGPGTGDQETQYF